This T cell receptor (beta chain) was observed in a study of T cell changes during pregnancy in multiple sclerosis (dated by TCRdb to between 2017 and 2020). Looking at the study overall: In women with multiple sclerosis, the researchers looked at how the T cell repertoire shifted as pregnancy progressed.

Libraries were constructed by the immunoSEQ multiplex PCR assay. TCRdb obtained this table from immuneACCESS and retained in-frame rearrangements with V and J assigned. These tables miss some clones; where compared with another copy, unresolved V genes account for less than half of the shortfall, and the remainder is unexplained. Recorded for this sample are about 68,000 clones; less than 95% of them occurred a single time. Around 1.5% of the sample goes to the ten largest clones. With regard to this clone: It lacks a known antigen. No much larger clonotype is one base removed from it; base qualities were not supplied.

The sample consisted of peripheral blood, taken in the third trimester of pregnancy. This TCR derives from a female donor with multiple sclerosis, enrolled in a pregnancy study.

The DNA sequence reads TGTGCCTGGAGCAGGGGAACTAATGAAAAACTGTTTTTT. This gives the protein CAWSRGTNEKLFF. The sequence joins TRBV30 to TRBJ1-4; the D segment could be TRBD1, given 6 matching bases. The CDR3 has 13 amino acids, counting the end cysteine and phenylalanine. Left in the record is the CDR3 DNA by itself, 39 bases read in frame from the first base. The germline V gene (reference sequence) supplies CDR1 GTSNPN and CDR2 SVGIG. The junction carries 6 bases between V and J, which are trimmed by 3 bases and 1 base respectively.